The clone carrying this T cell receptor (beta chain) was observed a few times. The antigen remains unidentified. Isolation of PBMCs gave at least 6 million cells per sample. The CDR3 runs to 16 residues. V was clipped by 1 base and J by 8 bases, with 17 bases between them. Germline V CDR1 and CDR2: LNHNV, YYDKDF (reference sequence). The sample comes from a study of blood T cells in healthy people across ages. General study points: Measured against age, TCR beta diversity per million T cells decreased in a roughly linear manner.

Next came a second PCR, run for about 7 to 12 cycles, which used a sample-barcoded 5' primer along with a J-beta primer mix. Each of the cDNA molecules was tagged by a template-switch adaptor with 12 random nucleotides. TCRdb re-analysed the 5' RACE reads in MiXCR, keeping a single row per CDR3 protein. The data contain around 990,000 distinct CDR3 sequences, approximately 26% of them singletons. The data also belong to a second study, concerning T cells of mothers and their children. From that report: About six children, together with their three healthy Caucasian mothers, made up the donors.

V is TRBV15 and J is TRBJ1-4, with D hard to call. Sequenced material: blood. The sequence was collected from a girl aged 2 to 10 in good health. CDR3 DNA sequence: TGTGCCACCAGCAGAGGTGGTTTGGGATCCGGGGAAAAACTGTTTTTT. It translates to CATSRGGLGSGEKLFF.